This T cell receptor beta chain was identified during a study of T cells after yellow fever vaccination. Study details: Fractions low in cell number were prepared with SMART-Seq v4 Ultra Low Input.

The table lists this clonotype with a few counts. A 5'RACE template-switching step, the method used to make TCR cDNA, added a universal primer site and UMIs. TCRdb processed the 5' RACE reads anew with MiXCR; each CDR3 protein has one entry. The sample records hundreds of thousands of distinct CDR3 sequences, more than 9% being singletons. Per the germline V gene, CDR1 is SQVTM and CDR2 is ANQGSEA. V lost 7 bases and J lost 4, with 13 bases in between. The CDR3 has 12 residues. This chain uses TRBV29-1 with TRBJ2-5, with D perhaps matching TRBD2 (6 bases). The specimen comprised PBMCs, sampled on the day of the yellow fever booster vaccination. The TCR originated in a man between 25 and 39 years old who received the YFV17D yellow fever vaccine. The CDR3 loop reads CSARGGRETQYF. The CDR3 coding sequence is TGCAGCGCCCGTGGGGGGAGAGAGACCCAGTACTTC.